Each of the 24 T cell receptor beta chains below was sequenced from the same sample in a study of blood T cell repertoires in COVID-19. Clones were sequenced by immunoSEQ multiplex PCR, and TCRdb holds only the in-frame ones, with some missing. This sample has roughly 140,000 clones, with around 85% found just once. Source material: peripheral blood. The source of these receptors is a man aged 45-65 years with acute or convalescent COVID-19.

The chain couples TRBV6-5 to TRBJ1-4; 10 bases match TRBD1. The V gene end was trimmed by 4 bases and the J gene end by 8 bases; junction bases not matched to a gene: 7. Germline lookup yields CDR1 MNHEY and CDR2 SVGAGI. The CDR3 extends over 15 amino acids. CDR3 residues: CASSSWTGGREKLFF. The CDR3, as DNA: TGTGCCAGCAGTTCTTGGACAGGGGGAAGGGAAAAACTGTTTTTT.

The chain combines TRBV4-1 with TRBJ2-3; TRBD1 agrees at 9 bases. V gave up 3 bases and J gave up 5 bases; unmatched junction bases: 6. The germline V gene has CDR1 MGHRA and CDR2 YSYEKL. CDR3 size: 15 residues. In nucleotides, the CDR3 is TGCGCCAGCAGCCAGCCGGGACAGGGCGTAGATACGCAGTATTTT. This translates into CASSQPGQGVDTQYF.

This chain connects TRBV5-4 to TRBJ1-1, with TRBD1 identical over 8 bases. This CDR3 region has 14 residues. With V trimmed by 4 bases and J by 4 bases, 6 bases remained unmatched. Germline CDR1 SGHNT, CDR2 YYREEE (reference sequence). The DNA of the CDR3 is TGTGCCAGCAGCCGGTACAGGGGGGGCACTGAAGCTTTCTTT. It encodes CASSRYRGGTEAFF.

This chain joins TRBV25-1 and TRBJ2-7; 8 nucleotides align to TRBD2. The length of the CDR3 is 15 residues. V lost 3 bases to trimming and J lost 2 bases; unmatched junction nucleotides: 6. The germline V gene has CDR1 MGHDK and CDR2 SYGVNS. CDR3 loop: CASSDLPGLAYEQYF. DNA for the CDR3: TGTGCCAGCAGTGATCTTCCGGGACTAGCCTACGAGCAGTACTTC.

V and J are TRBV28 and TRBJ2-7; the match to TRBD2 covers 13 bases. The V and J ends lost 3 bases and 2 bases, in that order; junction bases with no gene match: 4. Germline CDR1 reads MDHEN; CDR2 reads SYDVKM. The CDR3 sequence is 16 residues long. CDR3 in amino acids: CASSFGTSGDTYEQYF. The CDR3 DNA is TGTGCCAGCAGTTTTGGGACTAGCGGGGACACCTACGAGCAGTACTTC. Together with reference TRBV28 and TRBJ2-7, the CDR3 gives the full variable domain: DVKVTQSSRYLVKRTGEKVFLECVQDMDHENMFWYRQDPGLGLRLIYFSYDVKMKEKGDIPEGYSVSREKKERFSLILESASTNQTSMYLCASSFGTSGDTYEQYFGPGTRLTVT.

The gene calls are TRBV27 and TRBJ2-5, with TRBD1 matching 9 bases. The CDR3 runs 13 residues. CDR1 and CDR2 (germline): MNHEY, SMNVEV (reference sequence). With 3 bases clipped from V and 5 bases from J, the junction kept 1 base outside the gene matches. The CDR3, as DNA: TGTGCCAGCAGTTTGGGGACAGGGGAGACCCAGTACTTC. This translates into CASSLGTGETQYF.

The rearrangement uses TRBV11-2 and TRBJ1-1; the D gene is possibly TRBD1 (5 bases). Germline CDR1 is SGHAT and CDR2 is FQNNGV. This CDR3 is built from 15 residues. Deletions cut 1 base from V and 0 bases from J, with 9 bases between. The CDR3 is CASSLGQIMNTEAFF. CDR3 sequence (DNA): TGTGCCAGCAGCTTAGGACAGATCATGAACACTGAAGCTTTCTTT.

This chain links TRBV29-1 with TRBJ1-4; D ambiguous. Germline V CDR1 and CDR2: SQVTM, ANQGSEA. The CDR3 covers 11 residues. V dropped 6 bases and J dropped 14 bases, with 16 bases sitting between them. The CDR3 coding sequence is TGCAGCGTCGTGGAGTACCAGTACCTGTTTTTT. Amino acid sequence: CSVVEYQYLFF.

The rearrangement joins TRBV19 to TRBJ1-1; 12 bases align to TRBD1. This CDR3 contains 14 residues. V shed 6 bases and J 5 bases; nucleotides not matched to a gene: 4. Germline CDR1 reads LNHDA; CDR2 reads SQIVND (reference sequence). The CDR3 spells CASRGQGAMTEAFF. CDR3 DNA sequence: TGTGCCAGTAGGGGACAGGGGGCTATGACTGAAGCTTTCTTT.

The genes are TRBV27 and TRBJ2-3, with TRBD2 identical over 8 bases. This CDR3 region has 13 residues. After removal of 8 bases from V and 7 bases from J, the junction contained 8 bases not matched to a gene. Germline CDR1 reads MNHEY; CDR2 reads SMNVEV (reference sequence). CDR3 sequence reads: CASGPGGLNTQYF. The CDR3 coding sequence is TGTGCCAGCGGCCCGGGGGGGCTGAATACGCAGTATTTT.

The chain carries TRBV5-1 and TRBJ2-7; TRBD1 agrees at 7 bases. The CDR3 loop spans 15 amino acids. The ends lost 4 bases at V and 1 base at J; junction bases unmatched: 8. Germline V gene data show CDR1 as SGHRS and CDR2 as YFSETQ. Here the CDR3 reads CASSPGGRGSYEQYF. Here the CDR3 DNA reads TGCGCCAGCAGCCCTGGCGGCAGGGGGTCCTACGAGCAGTACTTC.

This clone was seen a single time. The V call is TRBV10-3, the J call TRBJ2-1; tentative D call: TRBD2 (6 bases). The germline V gene encodes CDR1 ENHRY and CDR2 SYGVKD. The CDR3 loop spans 13 amino acids. Trimming took 0 bases from V and 9 from J, leaving 9 bases between them. The CDR3 DNA reads as TGTGCCATCAGTGAGTCGATGGGGGGTGAGCAGTTCTTC. It encodes CAISESMGGEQFF.

The chain joins TRBV28 to TRBJ2-7, with TRBD1 identical over 10 bases. V shed 2 bases and J 5 bases; nucleotides not matched to a gene: 6. The V gene's germline CDR1 is MDHEN and CDR2 SYDVKM. The CDR3 has 15 residues. The CDR3 DNA follows: TGTGCCAGCAGTTTACTGACAGGGGGCTTCCACGAGCAGTACTTC. Its protein product is CASSLLTGGFHEQYF.

The rearrangement uses TRBV19 and TRBJ1-5, with no clear D. Germline V gives CDR1 LNHDA, CDR2 SQIVND (reference sequence). V dropped 7 bases and J dropped 0 bases, with 10 bases sitting between them. The CDR3 consists of 14 residues. The CDR3, as DNA: TGTGCCAGTAACCGGGAATATAGCAATCAGCCCCAGCATTTT. It is translated as CASNREYSNQPQHF.

The CDR3 nucleotides are TGTGCCAGCAGCCCGACCGGGACAGGGGCCAATTCACCCCTCCACTTT. This sequence encodes CASSPTGTGANSPLHF. V and J are TRBV3-1 (or the pseudogene TRBV3-2) and TRBJ1-6, with 10 bases fitting TRBD1. The CDR3 is 16 amino acids. The V segment lost 4 bases and the J segment 7 bases; nucleotides outside the gene matches: 7. The V gene's germline CDR1 is LGHDT and CDR2 YNNKEL (reference sequence).

The chain couples TRBV29-1 to TRBJ2-2; TRBD1 agrees at 8 bases. Germline V gene data show CDR1 as SQVTM and CDR2 as ANQGSEA. The CDR3 contains 16 residues. Losses at the gene ends were 2 bases for V and 6 bases for J; bases not matched to a gene: 11. This chain's CDR3 is CSVENWGTGKAGELFF. The CDR3, as DNA: TGCAGCGTTGAAAATTGGGGGACAGGTAAGGCCGGGGAGCTGTTTTTT.

This chain uses TRBV6-6 with TRBJ1-3; the D is unclear. Germline CDR1 MNHNY, CDR2 SVGAGI (reference sequence). This CDR3 region has 14 residues. The germline V and J ends were trimmed by 1 base and 0 bases, with 4 bases remaining between them. CDR3 coding DNA: TGTGCCAGCAGTTACTTCGTCTCTGGAAACACCATATATTTT. Protein product: CASSYFVSGNTIYF.

CDR3 nucleotides: TGTGCCAGCAGTTCAGGACAGGGCTATAATTCACCCCTCCACTTT. This encodes CASSSGQGYNSPLHF. The rearrangement links TRBV6-1 to TRBJ1-6; the match to TRBD1 covers 8 bases. There are 15 residues in the CDR3. Germline CDR1 reads MNHNS; CDR2 reads SASEGT. The junction had 3 bases not matched to a gene; V was cut back by 5 bases and J by 3 bases.

The chain uses TRBV11-3 and TRBJ1-4; D not certain. V was trimmed by 0 bases and J by 10 bases, leaving 6 bases between them. There are 12 residues in the CDR3. CDR1 is SGHNT and CDR2 is YENEEA in the germline V gene. CDR3 region: CASSLDSGKLFF. In DNA form, the CDR3 reads TGTGCCAGCAGCTTAGACAGTGGAAAACTGTTTTTT.

The chain combines TRBV10-3 with TRBJ1-5, with D maybe TRBD1 (5 bases). This CDR3 spans 15 amino acids. V shed 6 bases and J shed 0 bases, with 12 bases lying between them. Germline values: CDR1 ENHRY, CDR2 SYGVKD. The CDR3 region is CAISQDTYSNQPQHF. CDR3 nucleotide sequence: TGTGCCATCAGCCAGGACACCTATAGCAATCAGCCCCAGCATTTT.

This clone occurred many times. V gene TRBV5-1 combines with J gene TRBJ1-1; D remains unclear. The germline V and J ends were trimmed by 1 base and 1 base, with 5 bases remaining between them. The length of the CDR3 is 13 residues. Germline V gene data show CDR1 as SGHRS and CDR2 as YFSETQ. CDR3 amino acids: CASSLSKNTEAFF. Here the CDR3 DNA reads TGCGCCAGCAGCTTGTCCAAGAACACTGAAGCTTTCTTT.

V gene TRBV6-6 combines with J gene TRBJ1-2; D ambiguous. There are 13 residues in the CDR3. Trimming removed 2 bases from V and 4 bases from J, with 8 bases in between. Looked up from germline, CDR1 is MNHNY and CDR2 is SVGAGI (reference sequence). In nucleotides, the CDR3 is TGTGCCAGCAGTTACGAGGCGGCCTATGGCTACACCTTC. Its protein is CASSYEAAYGYTF.

The chain couples TRBV18 to TRBJ2-3; D call uncertain. Trimming took 6 bases from V and 2 from J, leaving 15 bases between them. CDR3 length: 15 amino acids. Germline V gene lookup returns CDR1 KGHSH and CDR2 LQKENI. CDR3 coding DNA: TGTGCCAGCTCTTCTAATGGCGGTAACACAGATACGCAGTATTTT. It specifies CASSSNGGNTDTQYF.

This clone has a single count. The rearrangement links TRBV14 to TRBJ1-4; D may be TRBD1 (5 bases). Germline assignment: CDR1 SGHDN and CDR2 FVKESK. The CDR3 spans 16 residues. V lost 6 bases and J lost 2, with 16 bases in between. CDR3 sequence: CASSQRRGVTNEKLFF. CDR3 DNA sequence: TGTGCCAGCAGTCAAAGACGGGGGGTTACTAATGAAAAACTGTTTTTT.